These 25 T cell receptor beta chains came from one sample sequenced in a study of neurological immune-mediated disorders (dated by TCRdb to about 2019). Sample time point, as interpreted from the label and publication: longitudinal time-point 3. Preparation of the library involved 5' RACE. TCRdb shows the sequencer as Illumina HiSeq 2500. TCRdb itself trimmed the public reads at Q25 with fastp, ran MiXCR and retained productive beta chains. One record per CDR3 amino acid sequence lists the most common genes and DNA. This sample is represented by tens of thousands of distinct CDR3 sequences; about 13% of them were singletons. The ten top clones hold 11% of the sample. Sequencing was done on a sample of PBMCs. These receptors all stem from a man aged 30 to 45 in good health.

This clonotype came up many times. The rearrangement uses TRBV12-3 or TRBV12-4 and TRBJ2-5; D is uncertain. V lost 7 bases and J 5 bases, leaving 17 bases between the germline ends. The CDR3 is made up of 14 amino acids. CDR3 protein: CASKLDGSWETQYF. The DNA of the CDR3 is TGTGCCAGCAAACTTGACGGGTCGTGGGAGACCCAGTACTTC.

The sample holds many counts of this clonotype. The chain uses TRBV3-1 and TRBJ2-7; tentative D call: TRBD2 (6 bases). Trimming cost V 4 bases and J 2 bases, with 18 bases left between them. Germline V gene lookup returns CDR1 LGHDT and CDR2 YNNKEL (reference sequence). This CDR3 contains 16 residues. The CDR3 DNA sequence: TGTGCCAGCAGCCCCACACCGCGGGGCAGAACCTACGAGCAGTACTTC. Translating gives CASSPTPRGRTYEQYF.

In this sample, this clonotype turned up many times. The rearrangement uses TRBV20-1 and TRBJ2-5, with D possibly being TRBD1 or TRBD2 (5 bases each). This CDR3 contains 14 residues. The V end lost 3 bases, the J end lost 2 bases, and 13 bases lay between the germline ends. CDR1 is DFQATT, CDR2 SNEGSKA, per germline (reference sequence). The CDR3 sequence is CSASRDGAQETQYF. The CDR3, as DNA: TGCAGTGCTAGCCGGGACGGCGCGCAAGAGACCCAGTACTTC.

This clonotype was counted ten times or more. The V call is TRBV20-1, the J call TRBJ1-6; no clear D. The CDR3 length is 13 residues. CDR1 and CDR2 (germline): DFQATT, SNEGSKA (reference sequence). Deletions cut 5 bases from V and 10 bases from J, with 15 bases between. The DNA of the CDR3 is TGCAGTGCTTATTCGACCTTGGGGTCACCCCTCCACTTT. The encoded protein is CSAYSTLGSPLHF.

The chain combines TRBV5-5 with TRBJ1-4, with a tentative D call TRBD1 (6 bases). CDR3 length equals 14 residues. Germline V CDR1 and CDR2: SGHKS, YYEKEE (reference sequence). V was clipped by 0 bases and J by 5 bases, with 8 bases between them. Here the CDR3 reads CASSLAGGNEKLFF. CDR3 bases: TGTGCCAGCAGCTTGGCTGGGGGCAATGAAAAACTGTTTTTT.

Note on this clonotype: Possible read error: a much larger clone is one base away. The chain carries TRBV18 and TRBJ2-3; 14 bases map to TRBD2. Germline V gene sequence: CDR1 KGHSH, CDR2 LQKENI. This CDR3 contains 16 residues. V shed 6 bases and J 4 bases; nucleotides not matched to a gene: 6. The CDR3 bases are TGTGCCAGCTCCGCGACTAGCGGGAGGGACGCAGATACGCAGTATTTT. This codes for CASSATSGRDADTQYF.

This clonotype has a count of ten or more. As DNA, the CDR3 is TGTGCCAGCAACCTGCTCGGGGAGCTGTTTTTT. Translated: CASNLLGELFF. V usage is TRBV7-9 and J usage is TRBJ2-2, with D unclear. Germline lookup yields CDR1 SEHNR and CDR2 FQNEAQ (reference sequence). V was shortened by 7 bases and J by 7 bases, with 7 bases between the two germline ends. This CDR3 comprises 11 residues.

This clonotype has ten or more counts. The gene calls are TRBV11-2 and TRBJ1-3; D is ambiguous. With 5 bases removed from V and 6 bases from J, the gap between germline ends came to 11 bases. Germline CDR1 and CDR2: SGHAT and FQNNGV. The CDR3 has 13 amino acids. The CDR3 region is CASSRPFENTIYF. The CDR3, as DNA: TGTGCCAGCAGCCGGCCATTCGAAAACACCATATATTTT.

This clonotype was detected ten times or more. The chain has TRBV6-6 and TRBJ1-5; no clear D. This CDR3 is 13 amino acids long. The germline CDR1 and CDR2 sequences are MNHNY and SVGAGI (reference sequence). V dropped 4 bases and J dropped 1 base, with 5 bases sitting between them. The CDR3 coding sequence is TGTGCCAGCAGTTCAACCAGCAATCAGCCCCAGCATTTT. The encoded protein is CASSSTSNQPQHF.

This clonotype occurred many times. CDR3 loop: CASRTTSNTGELFF. Here the CDR3 DNA reads TGCGCCAGCAGGACGACTAGTAACACCGGGGAGCTGTTTTTT. V usage is TRBV5-1 and J usage is TRBJ2-2; TRBD2 is a possible D gene (6 bases). V was clipped by 5 bases and J by 2 bases, with 10 bases between them. CDR1 is SGHRS and CDR2 is YFSETQ in the germline V gene. The CDR3 is 14 amino acids.

This clonotype was picked up one time. One end of the junction is discordant with germline, which a read error may explain. The rearrangement joins TRBV2 to TRBJ1-2, with D possibly being TRBD1 (5 bases). CDR3 length: 12 residues. Germline-derived CDR1 and CDR2 are SNHLY and FYNNEI. Written as DNA, the CDR3 is TGTGCCAGCAGAGGGGAAGCTTATGTCTACACCTTC. Translated, it gives CASRGEAYVYTF.

Ten or more counts support this clonotype. The V and J genes are TRBV5-1 and TRBJ2-5; D tentatively reads TRBD1 or TRBD2 (5 bases each). Looked up from germline, CDR1 is SGHRS and CDR2 is YFSETQ. Trimming took 2 bases from V and 4 from J, leaving 12 bases between them. The CDR3 runs 14 residues. CDR3 in DNA: TGCGCCAGCAGCTTTGGGGGACGGGGAGAGACCCAGTACTTC. Its translation: CASSFGGRGETQYF.

This clonotype was detected many times. The chain links TRBV20-1 to TRBJ2-7; 8 nucleotides agree with TRBD1. The V and J ends lost 5 bases and 1 base, in that order; junction bases with no gene match: 4. Germline V gene lookup returns CDR1 DFQATT and CDR2 SNEGSKA (reference sequence). The CDR3 length is 13 residues. CDR3 protein: CSAPRDRSYEQYF. In nucleotides, the CDR3 is TGCAGTGCTCCCCGGGACAGGTCCTACGAGCAGTACTTC.

Relative to its sample, this clonotype is medium-sized. This chain connects TRBV20-1 to TRBJ1-6; no definite D call. The V gene lost 0 bases and the J gene lost 7 bases, with 10 bases spanning the gap. The CDR3 covers 14 residues. Germline V CDR1 and CDR2: DFQATT, SNEGSKA (reference sequence). DNA for the CDR3: TGCAGTGCTAGAGATCTTGGAGGAAATTCACCCCTCCACTTT. Encoded protein: CSARDLGGNSPLHF.

This clonotype was observed at least ten times. The V and J genes are TRBV29-1 and TRBJ2-7; D gene unclear. This CDR3 is 11 amino acids long. Deletions cut 5 bases from V and 3 bases from J, with 8 bases between. In germline, CDR1 is SQVTM, CDR2 ANQGSEA. The DNA for the CDR3 is TGCAGCGTTTTGACGGACTACGAGCAGTACTTC. This gives the protein CSVLTDYEQYF.

This clonotype has ten or more counts. This chain joins TRBV5-1 and TRBJ2-1; 11 bases are shared with TRBD2. The germline CDR1 and CDR2 sequences are SGHRS and YFSETQ. V lost 3 bases, J lost 7 bases, and 21 bases stayed unmatched. CDR3 size: 20 residues. The CDR3 nucleotides read TGCGCCAGCAGCTCGGCGGGGCTGACTAGCGGGAATATGGTGGGTAATGAGCAGTTCTTC. It yields the protein CASSSAGLTSGNMVGNEQFF.

This clonotype came up many times. The chain has TRBV5-1 and TRBJ2-7; possible D gene TRBD2, 6 bases. The ends were cut back, 4 bases at V and 1 base at J, with 12 bases in the middle. Germline loops: CDR1 SGHRS, CDR2 YFSETQ. The CDR3 runs to 14 residues. CDR3 nucleotides: TGCGCCAGCAGCCAGCCGGGAGCATCCTACGAGCAGTACTTC. Protein product: CASSQPGASYEQYF.

This clonotype was recorded many times. The J gene is TRBJ2-1, the V gene TRBV7-8; D is possibly TRBD1 (6 bases). The CDR3 runs to 16 residues. The V end lost 5 bases, the J end lost 3 bases, and 17 bases lay between the germline ends. Per germline, CDR1 SGHVS and CDR2 FQNEAQ. The CDR3 loop is CASSLSRQVLYNEQFF. CDR3 DNA sequence: TGTGCCAGCAGCCTTTCCCGACAGGTACTCTACAATGAGCAGTTCTTC.

As to this clonotype: A much larger clone lies a single base off, so this may be a read error. The genes are TRBV28 and TRBJ2-1; D is uncertain. Germline loops: CDR1 MDHEN, CDR2 SYDVKM. This CDR3 has 15 amino acids. CDR3 protein: CASSSSSLGYNEQLF. The CDR3 region has the DNA TGTGCCAGCAGTTCGAGTTCCCTCGGGTACAATGAGCAGCTCTTC.

The CDR3 sequence is CASGRGQGDYEQYF. DNA of the CDR3: TGTGCCAGCGGAAGAGGACAGGGAGACTACGAGCAGTACTTC. The chain couples TRBV25-1 to TRBJ2-7; 8 positions agree with TRBD1. Germline loops: CDR1 MGHDK, CDR2 SYGVNS. Trimming took 8 bases from V and 3 from J; bases not matched to a gene: 9. There are 14 residues in the CDR3.

About this clonotype itself: A much larger clone differs from this one at a single base, so this may be a read error. The V gene is TRBV11-2, the J gene TRBJ2-5; 11 bases match TRBD1. In germline, CDR1 is SGHAT, CDR2 FQNNGV. The CDR3 is 16 amino acids. Written as DNA, the CDR3 is TGTGCCAGCAGCTTAGGGAACCGGGACAGGGGGGAGACCAAGTACTTC. It yields the protein CASSLGNRDRGETKYF. Complete variable domain (other parts from reference TRBV11-2 and TRBJ2-5): EAGVAQSPRYKIIEKRQSVAFWCNPISGHATLYWYQQILGQGPKLLIQFQNNGVVDDSQLPKDRFSAERLKGVDSTLKIQPAKLEDSAVYLCASSLGNRDRGETKYFGPGTRLLVL.

This clonotype was detected many times. The chain employs TRBV7-8 and TRBJ1-2, with D perhaps TRBD1 (6 bases). The CDR3 sequence is 16 residues long. The germline CDR1 and CDR2 sequences are SGHVS and FQNEAQ. The germline V and J ends were trimmed by 5 bases and 4 bases, with 20 bases remaining between them. Written as DNA, the CDR3 is TGTGCCAGCAGCATCGGGGGGGGCACAGGGATCTATGGCTACACCTTC. This sequence encodes CASSIGGGTGIYGYTF. The full variable domain, in which reference TRBV7-8 and TRBJ1-2 provide the parts outside the CDR3, is GAGVSQSPRYKVAKRGQDVALRCDPISGHVSLFWYQQALGQGPEFLTYFQNEAQLDKSGLPSDRFFAERPEGSVSTLKIQRTQQEDSAVYLCASSIGGGTGIYGYTFGSGTRLTVV.

Ten or more counts support this clonotype. This sequence joins TRBV7-8 and TRBJ1-6, with TRBD1 matching 12 bases. CDR1 and CDR2 from the germline V gene are SGHVS and FQNEAQ. This CDR3 has 15 residues. After removal of 3 bases from V and 8 bases from J, the junction contained 2 bases not matched to a gene. The CDR3 coding sequence is TGTGCCAGCAGCTTTGGGGACAGGGGGCATTCACCCCTCCACTTT. Amino acids: CASSFGDRGHSPLHF. The whole variable domain, remainder taken from reference TRBV7-8 and TRBJ1-6, is GAGVSQSPRYKVAKRGQDVALRCDPISGHVSLFWYQQALGQGPEFLTYFQNEAQLDKSGLPSDRFFAERPEGSVSTLKIQRTQQEDSAVYLCASSFGDRGHSPLHFGNGTRLTVT.

This clonotype appeared a few times. The CDR3 nucleotides read TGCAGCGCTTATCCCGTAGCCGGGGAGCTGTTTTTT. Encoded protein: CSAYPVAGELFF. V is TRBV29-1 and J is TRBJ2-2; D is uncertain. V lost 7 bases, J lost 6 bases, and 12 bases lay in between. CDR1 SQVTM and CDR2 ANQGSEA come from the germline V gene. This CDR3 has 12 amino acids.

This clonotype has at least ten counts. V usage is TRBV7-3 and J usage is TRBJ2-7; D possibly corresponds to TRBD1 (6 bases). With 5 bases removed from V and 7 bases from J, the gap between germline ends came to 15 bases. The germline V gene has CDR1 SGHTA and CDR2 FQGTGA. This CDR3 comprises 13 residues. The CDR3 loop reads CASSASGVMEQYF. The DNA of the CDR3 is TGTGCCAGCAGCGCGTCAGGGGTTATGGAGCAGTACTTC.